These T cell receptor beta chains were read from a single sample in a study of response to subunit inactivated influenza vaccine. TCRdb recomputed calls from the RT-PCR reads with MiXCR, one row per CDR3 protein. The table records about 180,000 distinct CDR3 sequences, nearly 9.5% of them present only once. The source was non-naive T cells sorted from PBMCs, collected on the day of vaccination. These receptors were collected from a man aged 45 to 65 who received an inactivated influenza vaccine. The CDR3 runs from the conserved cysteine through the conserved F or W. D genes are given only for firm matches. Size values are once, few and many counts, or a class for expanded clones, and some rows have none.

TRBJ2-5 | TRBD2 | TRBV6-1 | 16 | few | TGTGCCAGCAGCATAGGACTAGCGGGATACCAAGAGACCCAGTACTTC | CASSIGLAGYQETQYF
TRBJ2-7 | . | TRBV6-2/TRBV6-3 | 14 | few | TGTGCCAGCAGTTTCGCGGGGCTAACCTACGAGCAGTACTTC | CASSFAGLTYEQYF
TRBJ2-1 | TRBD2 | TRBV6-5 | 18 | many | TGTGCCAGCAGTTCCGGACTAGCGGGGGGGAGCTCCTACAATGAGCAGTTCTTC | CASSSGLAGGSSYNEQFF
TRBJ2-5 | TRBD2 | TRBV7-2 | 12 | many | TGTGCCAGCAGCTTGCGGGAGGCTACAAAGTACTTC | CASSLREATKYF
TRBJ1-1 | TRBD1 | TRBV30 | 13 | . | TGTGCCTGGGACAGGGGGTCGGGCACTGAAGCTTTCTTT | CAWDRGSGTEAFF
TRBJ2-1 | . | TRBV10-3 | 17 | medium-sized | TGTGCCATCAGTACCGCGGGGGCCCCATTTCGACGGAATGAGCAGTTCTTC | CAISTAGAPFRRNEQFF
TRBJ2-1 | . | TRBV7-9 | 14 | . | TGTGCCAGCAGCTTAGATTGGGCATACAATGAGCAGTTCTTC | CASSLDWAYNEQFF
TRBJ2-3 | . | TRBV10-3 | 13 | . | TGTGCCATCAGCAGACCGGGAACGGATACGCAGTATTTT | CAISRPGTDTQYF
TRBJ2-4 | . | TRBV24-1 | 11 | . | TGTGCCACCAGTGATCAAAACATTCAGTACTTC | CATSDQNIQYF
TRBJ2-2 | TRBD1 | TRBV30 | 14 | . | TGTGCCTGGACGAGGACAGGGAACACCGGGGAGCTGTTTTTT | CAWTRTGNTGELFF
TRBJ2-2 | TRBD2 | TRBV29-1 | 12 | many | TGCAGCGTTAGCGGGAAGACCGGGGAGCTGTTTTTT | CSVSGKTGELFF
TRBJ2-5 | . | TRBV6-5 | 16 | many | TGTGCCAGCAGTTACGGAACTAGCAAAGGGGGGGAGACCCAGTACTTC | CASSYGTSKGGETQYF
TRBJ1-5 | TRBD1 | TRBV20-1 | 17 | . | TGCAGTGCTAGGCGGGACAGGGCATTTTATATCGATCAGCCCCAGCATTTT | CSARRDRAFYIDQPQHF
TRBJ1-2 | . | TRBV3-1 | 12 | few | TGTGCCAGCAGCGCTCGATCCGGGTACTACACCTTC | CASSARSGYYTF
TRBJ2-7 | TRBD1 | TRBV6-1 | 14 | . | TGTGCCAGCAGTACGACAGGGGGCTCCTACGAGCAGTACTTC | CASSTTGGSYEQYF
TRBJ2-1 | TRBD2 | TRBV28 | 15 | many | TGTGCCAGCAGTTTATCGTCTAGCGGGGACAATGAGCAGTTCTTC | CASSLSSSGDNEQFF
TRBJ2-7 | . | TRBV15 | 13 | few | TGTGCCACCAGCAGAAAACAGGGCTACGAGCAGTACTTC | CATSRKQGYEQYF
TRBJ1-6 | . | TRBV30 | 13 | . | TGTGCCTGGAGTGTACGCGGTAATTCACCACTCCACTTT | CAWSVRGNSPLHF
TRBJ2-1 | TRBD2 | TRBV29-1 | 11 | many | TGCAGCGTAACAGCGGGACTCGGGCAGTTCTTC | CSVTAGLGQFF
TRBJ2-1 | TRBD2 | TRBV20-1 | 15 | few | TGCAGTGCTAGAGATTTGGGGACTAGTGTCAATGAGCAGTTCTTC | CSARDLGTSVNEQFF
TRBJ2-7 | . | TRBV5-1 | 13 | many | TGCGCCAGCAGCTTGGCCGTTAGCCACGAGCAGTACTTC | CASSLAVSHEQYF
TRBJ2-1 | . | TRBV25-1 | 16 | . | TGTGCCAGCAGTACGGCGGGCGGGGCCTCCTACAATGAGCAGTTCTTC | CASSTAGGASYNEQFF
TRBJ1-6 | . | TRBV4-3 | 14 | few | TGCGCCAGCAGCCAAGCCGCGGGAAATTCACCCCTCCACTTT | CASSQAAGNSPLHF
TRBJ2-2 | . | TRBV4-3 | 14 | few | TGCGCCAGCAGCCAAGATCTGGGTACCGGGGAGCTGTTTTTT | CASSQDLGTGELFF
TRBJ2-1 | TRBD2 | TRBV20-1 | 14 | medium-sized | TGCAGTGCTGTACCGGGACTAGACTACAATGAGCAGTTCTTC | CSAVPGLDYNEQFF
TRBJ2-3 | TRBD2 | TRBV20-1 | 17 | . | TGCAGTGCTAGAGATATGCCTAGCGGGGGGGGGGCAGATACGCAGTATTTT | CSARDMPSGGGADTQYF
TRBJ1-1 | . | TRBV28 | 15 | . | TGTGCCAGCAGCCAGCATGGGACGGCGGGCACTGAAGCTTTCTTT | CASSQHGTAGTEAFF
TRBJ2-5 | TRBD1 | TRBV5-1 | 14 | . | TGCGCCAGCAGCTCGGGACAGGGGGACTTGACCCAGTACTTC | CASSSGQGDLTQYF
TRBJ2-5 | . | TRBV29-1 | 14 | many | TGCAGCGTTGAAGATCTGTCGGGTTGGGAGACCCAGTACTTC | CSVEDLSGWETQYF
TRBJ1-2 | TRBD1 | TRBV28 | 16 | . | TGTGCCAGCAGGCCGCCCACAGGGGGCAGGGTCTATGGCTACACCTTC | CASRPPTGGRVYGYTF
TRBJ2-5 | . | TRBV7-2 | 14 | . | TGTGCCAGCAGCCGCGGGACCTACCAAGAGACCCAGTACTTC | CASSRGTYQETQYF
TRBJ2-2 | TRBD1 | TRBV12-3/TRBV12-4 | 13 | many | TGTGCCAGCAGTGACAGGGGGTTCGGGGAGCTGTTTTTT | CASSDRGFGELFF
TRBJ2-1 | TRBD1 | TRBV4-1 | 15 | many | TGCGCCAGCAGCAAAGGACAGGGGACTCACAATGAGCAGTTCTTC | CASSKGQGTHNEQFF
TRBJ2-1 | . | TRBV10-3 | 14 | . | TGTGCCATCAGTGAGTCGAAACTCGCAAATGAGCAGTTCTTC | CAISESKLANEQFF
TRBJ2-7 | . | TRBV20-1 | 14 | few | TGCAGTGCTAGAGAACCCGGGACAACCTACGAGCAGTACTTC | CSAREPGTTYEQYF
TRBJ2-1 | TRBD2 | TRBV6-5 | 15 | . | TGTGCCAGCAGTTATCAGGGGACTAGCCCGTCCGAGCAGTTCTTC | CASSYQGTSPSEQFF
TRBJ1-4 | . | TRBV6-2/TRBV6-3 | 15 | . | TGTGCCAGCAGCCAGGGACGGGACCTGATGGAGAAACTGTTTTTT | CASSQGRDLMEKLFF
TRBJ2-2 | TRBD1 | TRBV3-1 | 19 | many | TGTGCCAGCAGCCCCCCTTACTGGGACAGGAGACGCCACACCGGGGAGCTGTTTTTT | CASSPPYWDRRRHTGELFF
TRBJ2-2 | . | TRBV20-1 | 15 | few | TGCAGTGCTAGAACGGACAGAGTGAACACCGGGGAGCTGTTTTTT | CSARTDRVNTGELFF
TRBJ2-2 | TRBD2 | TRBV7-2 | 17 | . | TGTGCCAGCAGCCCCCGTCGTGCGGGAGCGAACACCGGGGAGCTGTTTTTT | CASSPRRAGANTGELFF
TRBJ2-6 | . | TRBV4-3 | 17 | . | TGCGCCAGCAGCCATGCTCCGGGCGGCTCTGGGGCCAACGTCCTGACTTTC | CASSHAPGGSGANVLTF
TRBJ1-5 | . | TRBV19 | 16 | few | TGTGCCAGTAGTATAGGGGACAACTATAGCAATCAGCCCCAGCATTTT | CASSIGDNYSNQPQHF
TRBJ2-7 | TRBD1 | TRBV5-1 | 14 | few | TGCGCCAGCAGCGAGGGGGCCGCAGTGGAATTGAAGTACTTC | CASSEGAAVELKYF
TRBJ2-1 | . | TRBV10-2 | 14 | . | TGCGCCAGCGGGGGGCTAGCGAGCTACAATGAGCAGTTCTTC | CASGGLASYNEQFF
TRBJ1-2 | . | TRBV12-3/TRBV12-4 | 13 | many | TGTGCCAGCAGTTTGGACACTAACTATGGCTACACCTTC | CASSLDTNYGYTF
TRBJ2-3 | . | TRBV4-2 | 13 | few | TGTGCCAGCAGCCAAGACGGTGCAGATACGCAGTATTTT | CASSQDGADTQYF
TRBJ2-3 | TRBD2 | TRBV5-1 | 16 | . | TGCGCCAGCAGCTTGGCCGGGGCGGGGGGAGCAGATACGCAGTATTTT | CASSLAGAGGADTQYF
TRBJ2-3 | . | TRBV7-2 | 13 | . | TGTGCCAGCTCCTCCTCATCTGGAGATACGCAGTATTTT | CASSSSSGDTQYF
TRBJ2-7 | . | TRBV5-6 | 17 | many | TGTGCCAGCAGCTTGGAAAGCCTAGGACAGTTTTCGAACGAGCAGTACTTC | CASSLESLGQFSNEQYF
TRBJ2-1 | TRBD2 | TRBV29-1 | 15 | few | TGCAGCGTTAGGCGGGGGGGCCGCGGGGGTGGTGAGCAGTTCTTC | CSVRRGGRGGGEQFF
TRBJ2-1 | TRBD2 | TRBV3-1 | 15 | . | TGTGCCAGCAGCCCAGAGCGGGGGGGCTTGCGTGAGCAGTTCTTC | CASSPERGGLREQFF
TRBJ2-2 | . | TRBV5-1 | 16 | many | TGCGCCAGCAGCTTGAAAGGTGCAGGGGACACCGGGGAGCTGTTTTTT | CASSLKGAGDTGELFF
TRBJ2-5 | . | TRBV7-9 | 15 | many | TGTGCCAGCAGCTTAGCGGGATCCTCTCAAGAGACCCAGTACTTC | CASSLAGSSQETQYF
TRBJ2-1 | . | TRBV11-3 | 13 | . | TGTGCCAGCAGCTTAGAGGCCCACAATGAGCAGTTCTTC | CASSLEAHNEQFF
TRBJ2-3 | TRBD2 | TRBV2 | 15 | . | TGTGCCAGCAGTCCGTATACTAGCGGAACAGATACGCAGTATTTT | CASSPYTSGTDTQYF
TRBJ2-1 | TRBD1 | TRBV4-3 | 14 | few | TGCGCCAGCAGCGACAGGGGGCTCTACAATGAGCAGTTCTTC | CASSDRGLYNEQFF
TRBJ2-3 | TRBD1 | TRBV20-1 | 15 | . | TGCAGTGCTAGTTCCGGACAGGGGTTGGCAGATACGCAGTATTTT | CSASSGQGLADTQYF
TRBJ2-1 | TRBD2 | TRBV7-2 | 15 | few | TGTGCCAGCAGCTTACTAGCGGGGGGGCGTAATGAGCAGTTCTTC | CASSLLAGGRNEQFF
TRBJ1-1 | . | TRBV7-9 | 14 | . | TGTGCCAGCAGCTTAGGCAGGGTGGACACTGGAGCTTTCTTT | CASSLGRVDTGAFF
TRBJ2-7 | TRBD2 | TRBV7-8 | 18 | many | TGTGCCAGCAGCTTAGGCCTAGCGGGAGGAAAGATAACCTACGAGCAGTACTTC | CASSLGLAGGKITYEQYF